These T cell receptor beta chains were read from a single sample in a study of blood T cell repertoires in COVID-19. Sequencing was performed with immunoSEQ multiplex PCR; in TCRdb, only in-frame clones are kept and a portion is missing. The sample records some 210,000 clones, 88% being singletons. Source material: peripheral blood. The source is a woman aged 40 to 49 who had recovered from COVID-19. CDR3s include the opening cysteine and the closing phenylalanine or tryptophan. The D gene is left open where the match is weak. Size is omitted from some rows. Given values are once, few, many or a class for expanded clones.

clone size: NA
D gene: NA
V gene: TRBV7-2
J gene: TRBJ1-5
CDR3 protein: CASSRGTNQPQHF
CDR3 DNA: TGTGCCAGCAGTCGGGGGACGAATCAGCCCCAGCATTTT

clone size: NA
D gene: NA
V gene: TRBV10-2
J gene: TRBJ2-3
CDR3 protein: CASSDPGPQYF
CDR3 DNA: TGCGCCAGCAGTGATCCAGGCCCACAGTATTTT

clone size: NA
D gene: TRBD2
V gene: TRBV12-5
J gene: TRBJ2-3
CDR3 protein: CASGLGLAGGVDTQYF
CDR3 DNA: TGTGCTAGTGGTTTGGGACTAGCGGGAGGTGTAGATACGCAGTATTTT

clone size: NA
D gene: NA
V gene: TRBV4-3
J gene: TRBJ2-1
CDR3 protein: CASSLGGRSYNEQFF
CDR3 DNA: TGCGCCAGCAGCCTCGGCGGCCGCTCCTACAATGAGCAGTTCTTC

clone size: NA
D gene: NA
V gene: TRBV19
J gene: TRBJ2-7
CDR3 protein: CASSRTGNRDEQYF
CDR3 DNA: TGTGCCAGTAGTCGAACAGGGAACCGGGACGAGCAGTACTTC

clone size: NA
D gene: NA
V gene: TRBV6-1
J gene: TRBJ1-1
CDR3 protein: CASSEAIRGEAFF
CDR3 DNA: TGTGCCAGCAGTGAAGCAATAAGGGGTGAAGCTTTCTTT

clone size: NA
D gene: TRBD2
V gene: TRBV5-8
J gene: TRBJ2-7
CDR3 protein: CASSLGRDEQYF
CDR3 DNA: TGTGCCAGCAGCCTTGGGAGGGACGAGCAGTACTTC

clone size: NA
D gene: TRBD1
V gene: TRBV18
J gene: TRBJ1-2
CDR3 protein: CASSPFRGDRRGYTF
CDR3 DNA: TGTGCCAGCTCACCCTTCCGCGGGGACAGAAGGGGCTACACCTTC

clone size: NA
D gene: TRBD2
V gene: TRBV9
J gene: TRBJ2-1
CDR3 protein: CASSVGTSGRAPEQFF
CDR3 DNA: TGTGCCAGCAGCGTAGGAACTAGCGGGAGGGCCCCTGAGCAGTTCTTC

clone size: NA
D gene: NA
V gene: TRBV6-2/TRBV6-3
J gene: TRBJ2-7
CDR3 protein: CASSYSFGGAYEQYF
CDR3 DNA: TGTGCCAGCAGTTACTCCTTTGGCGGCGCCTACGAGCAGTACTTC

clone size: once
D gene: TRBD1
V gene: TRBV6-5
J gene: TRBJ2-7
CDR3 protein: CASSLDRDHEQYF
CDR3 DNA: TGTGCCAGCAGTCTTGACAGGGACCACGAGCAGTACTTC

clone size: NA
D gene: TRBD1
V gene: TRBV5-1
J gene: TRBJ2-2
CDR3 protein: CASSLWQGVAGELFF
CDR3 DNA: TGCGCCAGCAGCTTGTGGCAGGGGGTCGCCGGGGAGCTGTTTTTT

clone size: NA
D gene: TRBD2
V gene: TRBV27
J gene: TRBJ2-3
CDR3 protein: CASSLWPVGQSASGRVRQDTQYF
CDR3 DNA: TGTGCCAGCAGTTTATGGCCCGTGGGACAGTCCGCTAGCGGGAGGGTCCGGCAAGATACGCAGTATTTT

clone size: few
D gene: NA
V gene: TRBV10-3
J gene: TRBJ1-2
CDR3 protein: CAISESGGYGYTF
CDR3 DNA: TGTGCCATCAGTGAGTCCGGGGGATATGGCTACACCTTC

clone size: NA
D gene: NA
V gene: TRBV24-1
J gene: TRBJ2-7
CDR3 protein: CATSDGQLSKGEQYF
CDR3 DNA: TGTGCCACCAGTGACGGACAGCTATCTAAGGGGGAGCAGTACTTC

clone size: NA
D gene: NA
V gene: TRBV18
J gene: TRBJ1-2
CDR3 protein: CASSPSGGADYGYTF
CDR3 DNA: TGTGCCAGCTCACCTTCGGGGGGCGCAGACTATGGCTACACCTTC

clone size: NA
D gene: TRBD2
V gene: TRBV19
J gene: TRBJ2-5
CDR3 protein: CASSITPSPGGRETQYF
CDR3 DNA: TGTGCCAGTAGTATTACCCCCTCCCCTGGCGGGAGGGAGACCCAGTACTTC

clone size: NA
D gene: NA
V gene: TRBV6-5
J gene: TRBJ1-2
CDR3 protein: CASSYLDRAAGGYTF
CDR3 DNA: TGTGCCAGCAGTTATCTGGACCGGGCTGCGGGGGGCTACACCTTC

clone size: NA
D gene: TRBD1
V gene: TRBV3-1/TRBV3-2
J gene: TRBJ1-2
CDR3 protein: CASSRLLTGENYGYTF
CDR3 DNA: TGTGCCAGCAGCCGCCTCTTGACAGGGGAGAACTATGGCTACACCTTC

clone size: NA
D gene: NA
V gene: TRBV7-6
J gene: TRBJ1-1
CDR3 protein: CASSLRDRGNTEAFF
CDR3 DNA: TGTGCCAGCAGCTTAAGGGATCGGGGGAACACTGAAGCTTTCTTT

clone size: NA
D gene: TRBD1
V gene: TRBV7-2
J gene: TRBJ1-1
CDR3 protein: CASSWTGGRVNTEAFF
CDR3 DNA: TGTGCCAGCAGCTGGACAGGGGGGAGGGTAAACACTGAAGCTTTCTTT

clone size: NA
D gene: TRBD2
V gene: TRBV27
J gene: TRBJ2-1
CDR3 protein: CASSFSGGGEQFF
CDR3 DNA: TGTGCCAGCAGTTTCTCGGGAGGGGGTGAGCAGTTCTTC

clone size: NA
D gene: TRBD1
V gene: TRBV7-9
J gene: TRBJ1-2
CDR3 protein: CASSPSGGTNYGYTF
CDR3 DNA: TGTGCCAGCAGCCCATCAGGGGGCACTAACTATGGCTACACCTTC

clone size: once
D gene: NA
V gene: TRBV7-9
J gene: TRBJ2-7
CDR3 protein: CASSSDGTPHYEQYF
CDR3 DNA: TGTGCCAGCAGCTCGGACGGGACACCCCACTACGAGCAGTACTTC

clone size: NA
D gene: TRBD2
V gene: TRBV3-1/TRBV3-2
J gene: TRBJ2-1
CDR3 protein: CASSQFGLAGPSYNEQFF
CDR3 DNA: TGTGCCAGCAGCCAATTCGGACTAGCGGGACCCTCCTACAATGAGCAGTTCTTC

clone size: NA
D gene: NA
V gene: TRBV5-1
J gene: TRBJ2-5
CDR3 protein: CASRVGGEAQYF
CDR3 DNA: TGCGCCAGCAGGGTAGGCGGAGAGGCCCAGTACTTC

clone size: NA
D gene: NA
V gene: TRBV28
J gene: TRBJ2-3
CDR3 protein: CASSHTDTQYF
CDR3 DNA: TGTGCCAGCAGCCACACAGATACGCAGTATTTT

clone size: NA
D gene: NA
V gene: TRBV5-8
J gene: TRBJ1-6
CDR3 protein: CASSLTLMSSYNSPLHF
CDR3 DNA: TGTGCCAGCAGCTTAACACTAATGAGCTCCTATAATTCACCCCTCCACTTT

clone size: NA
D gene: TRBD2
V gene: TRBV14
J gene: TRBJ2-1
CDR3 protein: CASKRAGNPYNEQFF
CDR3 DNA: TGTGCCAGTAAAAGAGCGGGAAACCCCTACAATGAGCAGTTCTTC

clone size: NA
D gene: TRBD2
V gene: TRBV3-1/TRBV3-2
J gene: TRBJ2-3
CDR3 protein: CASSQDLAGTDTQYF
CDR3 DNA: TGTGCCAGCAGCCAAGATCTAGCGGGAACAGATACGCAGTATTTT

clone size: NA
D gene: NA
V gene: TRBV18
J gene: TRBJ2-6
CDR3 protein: CASSPAPAGANVLTF
CDR3 DNA: TGTGCCAGCTCACCGGCCCCCGCTGGGGCCAACGTCCTGACTTTC

clone size: NA
D gene: NA
V gene: TRBV9
J gene: TRBJ2-3
CDR3 protein: CASSKLVTDTQYF
CDR3 DNA: TGTGCCAGCAGCAAATTAGTCACAGATACGCAGTATTTT

clone size: NA
D gene: TRBD1
V gene: TRBV18
J gene: TRBJ1-3
CDR3 protein: CASQSQGEVVGNTIYF
CDR3 DNA: TGTGCCAGCCAATCACAGGGGGAAGTTGTTGGAAACACCATATATTTT

clone size: NA
D gene: NA
V gene: TRBV11-2
J gene: TRBJ2-7
CDR3 protein: CASSLDLIGAYEQYF
CDR3 DNA: TGTGCCAGCAGCTTAGATTTAATTGGAGCCTACGAGCAGTACTTC

clone size: few
D gene: NA
V gene: TRBV29-1
J gene: TRBJ1-1
CDR3 protein: CSSSGPTMNTEAFF
CDR3 DNA: TGCAGCTCTAGCGGGCCGACCATGAACACTGAAGCTTTCTTT

clone size: once
D gene: NA
V gene: TRBV6-6
J gene: TRBJ1-2
CDR3 protein: CASSQPQGSYGYTF
CDR3 DNA: TGTGCCAGCAGCCAACCGCAGGGGAGCTATGGCTACACCTTC

clone size: NA
D gene: TRBD1
V gene: TRBV29-1
J gene: TRBJ1-1
CDR3 protein: CSGDREVGTEAFF
CDR3 DNA: TGCAGCGGTGACAGGGAAGTAGGGACTGAAGCTTTCTTT

clone size: NA
D gene: NA
V gene: TRBV5-6
J gene: TRBJ2-2
CDR3 protein: CASSSQGNSGELFF
CDR3 DNA: TGTGCCAGCAGCTCCCAGGGGAATTCGGGGGAGCTGTTTTTT

clone size: NA
D gene: TRBD2
V gene: TRBV14
J gene: TRBJ2-3
CDR3 protein: CASSRLAGGTFQTQYF
CDR3 DNA: TGTGCCAGCAGCCGACTAGCGGGAGGCACCTTCCAAACGCAGTATTTT

clone size: NA
D gene: TRBD1
V gene: TRBV4-3
J gene: TRBJ2-6
CDR3 protein: CASSRHRGRSGANVLTF
CDR3 DNA: TGCGCCAGCAGCCGTCACAGGGGGCGGTCTGGGGCCAACGTCCTGACTTTC

clone size: NA
D gene: NA
V gene: TRBV2
J gene: TRBJ2-7
CDR3 protein: CASSELGGRSAYEQYF
CDR3 DNA: TGTGCCAGCAGTGAACTTGGAGGGCGTTCAGCCTACGAGCAGTACTTC

clone size: NA
D gene: NA
V gene: TRBV9
J gene: TRBJ1-4
CDR3 protein: CASSVAGSNEKLFF
CDR3 DNA: TGTGCCAGCAGCGTGGCGGGGTCTAATGAAAAACTGTTTTTT

clone size: NA
D gene: NA
V gene: TRBV3-1/TRBV3-2
J gene: TRBJ1-4
CDR3 protein: CASSPTQGADEKLFF
CDR3 DNA: TGTGCCAGCAGCCCCACCCAGGGCGCGGATGAAAAACTGTTTTTT

clone size: NA
D gene: NA
V gene: TRBV5-6
J gene: TRBJ1-4
CDR3 protein: CASSLGGRTNEKLFF
CDR3 DNA: TGTGCCAGCAGCTTGGGGGGGCGGACTAATGAAAAACTGTTTTTT

clone size: NA
D gene: TRBD1
V gene: TRBV7-8
J gene: TRBJ1-1
CDR3 protein: CASSIYRGSDTEAFF
CDR3 DNA: TGTGCCAGCAGCATTTACAGGGGGTCGGACACTGAAGCTTTCTTT

clone size: NA
D gene: TRBD1
V gene: TRBV28
J gene: TRBJ1-2
CDR3 protein: CASSFQQGAMDGYTF
CDR3 DNA: TGTGCCAGCAGTTTTCAACAGGGGGCGATGGATGGCTACACCTTC

clone size: NA
D gene: NA
V gene: TRBV6-1
J gene: TRBJ2-2
CDR3 protein: CASSEAAGSGGTGELFF
CDR3 DNA: TGTGCCAGCAGTGAAGCGGCGGGTAGCGGAGGAACCGGGGAGCTGTTTTTT

clone size: NA
D gene: NA
V gene: TRBV12-3/TRBV12-4
J gene: TRBJ1-1
CDR3 protein: CASSLMTDTEAFF
CDR3 DNA: TGTGCCAGCAGTTTAATGACAGACACTGAAGCTTTCTTT

clone size: NA
D gene: NA
V gene: TRBV7-2
J gene: TRBJ1-1
CDR3 protein: CASSLGGGMNTEAFF
CDR3 DNA: TGTGCCAGCAGCTTAGGAGGGGGAATGAACACTGAAGCTTTCTTT

clone size: once
D gene: TRBD2
V gene: TRBV10-3
J gene: TRBJ2-1
CDR3 protein: CAISSGTSGSYNEQFF
CDR3 DNA: TGTGCCATCAGCTCCGGGACTAGCGGGAGCTACAATGAGCAGTTCTTC

clone size: once
D gene: TRBD2
V gene: TRBV6-4
J gene: TRBJ2-3
CDR3 protein: CASSDSGREATDTQYF
CDR3 DNA: TGTGCCAGCAGTGACTCAGGGAGGGAAGCGACAGATACGCAGTATTTT

clone size: NA
D gene: TRBD1
V gene: TRBV5-4
J gene: TRBJ2-1
CDR3 protein: CASSAPPGQGGDEQFF
CDR3 DNA: TGTGCCAGCAGCGCGCCGCCGGGACAGGGAGGCGATGAGCAGTTCTTC